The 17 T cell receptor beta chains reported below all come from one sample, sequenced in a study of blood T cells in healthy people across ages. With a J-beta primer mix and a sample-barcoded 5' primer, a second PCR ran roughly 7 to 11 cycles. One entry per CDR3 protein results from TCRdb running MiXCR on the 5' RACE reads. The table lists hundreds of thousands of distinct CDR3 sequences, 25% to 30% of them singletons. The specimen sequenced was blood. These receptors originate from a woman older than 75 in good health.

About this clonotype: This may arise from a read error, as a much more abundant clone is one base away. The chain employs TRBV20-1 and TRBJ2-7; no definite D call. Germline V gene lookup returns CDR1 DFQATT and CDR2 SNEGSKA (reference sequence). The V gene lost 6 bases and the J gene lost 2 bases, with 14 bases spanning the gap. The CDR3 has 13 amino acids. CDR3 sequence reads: CSARPEAAYEQYF. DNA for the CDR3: TGCAGTGCCCGCCCAGAGGCTGCCTACGAGCAGTACTTC.

Written as DNA, the CDR3 is TGTGCCAGCAGCTTATTCACGGGAAAGGGTAGGGAGCAGTACTTC. Its protein is CASSLFTGKGREQYF. The chain couples TRBV7-2 to TRBJ2-7, with D possibly matching TRBD2 (5 bases). V lost 2 bases and J 7 bases, leaving 18 bases between the germline ends. CDR1 is SGHTA, CDR2 FQGNSA, per germline. CDR3 size: 15 residues.

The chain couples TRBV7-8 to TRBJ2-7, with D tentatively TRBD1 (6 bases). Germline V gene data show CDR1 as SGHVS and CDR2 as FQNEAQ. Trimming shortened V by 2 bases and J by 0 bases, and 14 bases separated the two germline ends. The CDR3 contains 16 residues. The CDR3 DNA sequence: TGTGCCAGCAGCTTAACCGACAGGACCCCCTCCTACGAGCAGTACTTC. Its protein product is CASSLTDRTPSYEQYF.

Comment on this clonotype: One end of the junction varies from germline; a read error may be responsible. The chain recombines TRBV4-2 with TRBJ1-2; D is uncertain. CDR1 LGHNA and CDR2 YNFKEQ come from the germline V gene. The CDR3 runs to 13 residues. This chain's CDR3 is CASGQVRDYGYTF. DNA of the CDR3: TGTGCCAGCGGCCAAGTTCGGGATTATGGCTACACCTTC.

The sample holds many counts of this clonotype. CDR3 protein: CASSLLTGGNYGYTF. The CDR3 nucleotides are TGTGCCAGCAGTTTATTGACAGGGGGTAACTATGGCTACACCTTC. V and J are TRBV28 and TRBJ1-2; 9 bases map to TRBD1. V trimming: 1 base; J trimming: 1 base; junction bases outside the gene matches: 1. Germline V gives CDR1 MDHEN, CDR2 SYDVKM. This CDR3 has 15 residues.

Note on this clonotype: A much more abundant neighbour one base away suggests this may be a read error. The CDR3 region has the DNA TGTGCCCGCAGGTCTGCAGGGGACGGTTACTATGGCTACACCTTC. Protein product: CARRSAGDGYYGYTF. The chain links TRBV6-6 to TRBJ1-2; tentatively, D is TRBD1 (6 bases). The CDR3 extends over 15 amino acids. Germline values: CDR1 MNHNY, CDR2 SVGAGI (reference sequence).

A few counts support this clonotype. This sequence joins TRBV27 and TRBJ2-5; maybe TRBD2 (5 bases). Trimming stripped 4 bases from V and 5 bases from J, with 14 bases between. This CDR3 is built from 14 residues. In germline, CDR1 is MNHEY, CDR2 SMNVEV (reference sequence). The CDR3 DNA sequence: TGTGCCAGCAGTTATTCGAGGGCGCGGGAGACCCAGTACTTC. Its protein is CASSYSRARETQYF.

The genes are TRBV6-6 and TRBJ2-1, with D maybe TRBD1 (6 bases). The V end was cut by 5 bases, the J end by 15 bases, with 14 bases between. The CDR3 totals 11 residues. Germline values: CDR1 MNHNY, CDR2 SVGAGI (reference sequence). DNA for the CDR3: TGTGCCAGCAGTAACAGGGACCGGTGGTTCTTC. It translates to CASSNRDRWFF.

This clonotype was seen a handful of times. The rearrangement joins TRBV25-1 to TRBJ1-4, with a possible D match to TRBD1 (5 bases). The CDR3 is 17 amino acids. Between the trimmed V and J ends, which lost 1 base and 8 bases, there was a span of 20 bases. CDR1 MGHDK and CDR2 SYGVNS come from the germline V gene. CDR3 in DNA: TGTGCCAGCAGTGAATCCCCCCGCGGGGCAGCTACAGAAAAACTGTTTTTT. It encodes CASSESPRGAATEKLFF.

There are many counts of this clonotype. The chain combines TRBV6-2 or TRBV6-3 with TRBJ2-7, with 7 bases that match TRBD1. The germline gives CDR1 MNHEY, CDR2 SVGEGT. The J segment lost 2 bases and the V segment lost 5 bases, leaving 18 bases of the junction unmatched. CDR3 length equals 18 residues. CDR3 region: CASSGPTGWGKRTYEQYF. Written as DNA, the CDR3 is TGTGCCAGCAGTGGACCGACAGGGTGGGGTAAGAGGACCTACGAGCAGTACTTC.

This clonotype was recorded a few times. The CDR3 reads CSVLPGQGSGAEAFF. The CDR3 nucleotides are TGCAGCGTCCTTCCGGGACAGGGGTCTGGTGCTGAAGCTTTCTTT. The V call is TRBV29-1, the J call TRBJ1-1, with 10 bases aligning to TRBD1. The CDR3 contains 15 residues. V was clipped by 6 bases and J by 6 bases; unmatched bases: 13. CDR1 and CDR2 (germline): SQVTM, ANQGSEA.

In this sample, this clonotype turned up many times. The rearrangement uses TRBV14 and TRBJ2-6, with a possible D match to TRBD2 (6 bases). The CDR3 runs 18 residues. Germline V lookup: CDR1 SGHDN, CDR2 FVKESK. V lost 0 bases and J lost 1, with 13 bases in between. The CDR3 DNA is TGTGCCAGCAGCCAAGATCCGGGGGTGTTATCTGGGGCCAACGTCCTGACTTTC. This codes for CASSQDPGVLSGANVLTF.

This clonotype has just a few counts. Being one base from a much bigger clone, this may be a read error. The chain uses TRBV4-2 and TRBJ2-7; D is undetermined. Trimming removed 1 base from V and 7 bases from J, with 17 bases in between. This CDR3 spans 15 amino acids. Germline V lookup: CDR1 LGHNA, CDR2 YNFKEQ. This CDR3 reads CASSQGWLVNNEQYF. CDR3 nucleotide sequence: TGTGCCAGCAGCCAAGGATGGCTAGTAAACAATGAGCAGTACTTC.

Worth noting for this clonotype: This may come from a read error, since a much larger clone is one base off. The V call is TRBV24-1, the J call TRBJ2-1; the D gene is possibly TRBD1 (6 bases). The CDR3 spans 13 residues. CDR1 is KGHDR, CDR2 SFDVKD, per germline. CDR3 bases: TGTGCCAACAGTGACTCGGACAGCGATGAGCAGTTCTTC. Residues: CANSDSDSDEQFF.

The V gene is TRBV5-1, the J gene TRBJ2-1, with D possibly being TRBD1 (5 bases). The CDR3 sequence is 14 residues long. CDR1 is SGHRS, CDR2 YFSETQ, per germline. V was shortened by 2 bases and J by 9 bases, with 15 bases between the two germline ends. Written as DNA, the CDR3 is TGCGCCAGCAGCTTTGGGGTCAGGGATTCTGAGCAGTTCTTC. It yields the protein CASSFGVRDSEQFF.

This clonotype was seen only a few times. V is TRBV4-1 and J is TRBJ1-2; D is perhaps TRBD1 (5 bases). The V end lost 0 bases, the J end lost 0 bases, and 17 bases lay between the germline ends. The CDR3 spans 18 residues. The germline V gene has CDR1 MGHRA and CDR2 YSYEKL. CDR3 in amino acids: CASSQEIQGVRANYGYTF. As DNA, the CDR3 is TGCGCCAGCAGCCAAGAAATCCAGGGAGTTAGGGCTAACTATGGCTACACCTTC.

CDR3 DNA: TGCGCCAGCAGCCAGGGGAGACTAGCGGGTTACAATGAGCAGTACTTC. Amino acid sequence: CASSQGRLAGYNEQYF. The chain uses TRBV5-1 and TRBJ2-1; 10 bases align to TRBD2. The J call may be faulty, since TRBJ2-7 better matches the DNA end. This CDR3 comprises 16 residues. CDR1 is SGHRS and CDR2 is YFSETQ in the germline V gene.